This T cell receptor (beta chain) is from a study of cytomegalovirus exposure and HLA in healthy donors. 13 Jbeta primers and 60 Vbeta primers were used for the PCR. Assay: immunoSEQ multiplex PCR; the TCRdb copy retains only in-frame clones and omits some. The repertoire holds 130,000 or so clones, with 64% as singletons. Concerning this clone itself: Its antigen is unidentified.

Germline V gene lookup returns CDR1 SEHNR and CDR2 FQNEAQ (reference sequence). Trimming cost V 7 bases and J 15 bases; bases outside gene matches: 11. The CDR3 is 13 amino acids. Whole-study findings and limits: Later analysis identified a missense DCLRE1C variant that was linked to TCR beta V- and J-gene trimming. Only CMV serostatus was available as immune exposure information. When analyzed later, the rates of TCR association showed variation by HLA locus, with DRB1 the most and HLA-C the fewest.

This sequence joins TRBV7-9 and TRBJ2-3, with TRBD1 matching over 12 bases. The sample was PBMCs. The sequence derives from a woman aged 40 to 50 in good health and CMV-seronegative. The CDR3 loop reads CASTPLGTGGSYF. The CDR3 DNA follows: TGTGCCAGCACCCCTCTAGGGACAGGGGGCTCCTATTTT. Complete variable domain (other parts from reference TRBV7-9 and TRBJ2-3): DTGVSQNPRHKITKRGQNVTFRCDPISEHNRLYWYRQTLGQGPEFLTYFQNEAQLEKSRLLSDRFSAERPKGSFSTLEIQRTEQGDSAMYLCASTPLGTGGSYFGPGTRLTVL.